Each of the 22 T cell receptor beta chains below was sequenced from the same sample in a study of TIL therapy for anti-PD-1-resistant metastatic lung cancer. Time point: pre-treatment sample, taken before nivolumab and TIL therapy. The immunoSEQ assay was v3. Assay: immunoSEQ multiplex PCR; the TCRdb copy retains only in-frame clones and omits some. The repertoire includes 40,000 to 55,000 clones, roughly 78% of them detected once, and around 4.8% sits in the top ten. Material: blood, obtained at baseline. The receptors derive from a woman aged 25 to 80 with non-small cell lung cancer.

The chain uses TRBV5-4 and TRBJ1-4, with a possible D match to TRBD1 (6 bases). Germline V lookup: CDR1 SGHNT, CDR2 YYREEE (reference sequence). Trimming shortened V by 4 bases and J by 6 bases, and 16 bases separated the two germline ends. This CDR3 comprises 15 residues. The CDR3 reads CASSTNRAVDEKLFF. In DNA form, the CDR3 reads TGTGCCAGCAGCACAAACAGGGCTGTTGATGAAAAACTGTTTTTT.

The chain couples TRBV20-1 to TRBJ1-2; 9 bases map to TRBD1. The length of the CDR3 is 11 residues. Germline CDR1 DFQATT, CDR2 SNEGSKA (reference sequence). V lost 6 bases to trimming and J lost 8 bases; unmatched junction nucleotides: 4. CDR3 in DNA: TGCAGTGCAACTACAGGGGGCGGCTACACCTTC. Amino acids: CSATTGGGYTF.

V usage is TRBV19 and J usage is TRBJ1-1, with D possibly matching TRBD1 (5 bases). V lost 9 bases and J 5 bases, leaving 19 bases between the germline ends. The CDR3 length is 14 residues. The germline V gene has CDR1 LNHDA and CDR2 SQIVND (reference sequence). The CDR3 DNA sequence: TGTGCCAGCGGGGGGAGAGGGTACGGTACTGAAGCTTTCTTT. It translates to CASGGRGYGTEAFF.

The chain recombines TRBV6-5 with TRBJ1-1; 9 nucleotides match TRBD1. Germline V gene data show CDR1 as MNHEY and CDR2 as SVGAGI. Unmatched junction bases numbered 9, after V lost 7 bases and J lost 6 bases. The CDR3 extends over 14 amino acids. The CDR3 spells CASTDRGEPSEAFF. The CDR3 DNA is TGTGCCAGCACTGACAGGGGGGAACCTTCTGAAGCTTTCTTT.

This clone has just a few counts. The rearrangement joins TRBV5-4 to TRBJ2-1; tentative D call: TRBD1 (7 bases). With 0 bases removed from V and 10 bases from J, the gap between germline ends came to 20 bases. This CDR3 has 16 amino acids. Germline assignment: CDR1 SGHNT and CDR2 YYREEE (reference sequence). The CDR3 sequence: CASSLVYSGRGDEQFF. CDR3 nucleotides: TGTGCCAGCAGCTTGGTTTATTCTGGCAGGGGGGACGAGCAGTTCTTC.

This rearrangement joins TRBV27 to TRBJ2-7, with 10 bases fitting TRBD2. The CDR3 consists of 17 residues. The trim removed 7 bases at V and 4 bases at J, leaving 16 bases unmatched. CDR1 and CDR2 (germline): MNHEY, SMNVEV (reference sequence). Written as DNA, the CDR3 is TGTGCCAGCACCTCGCGGGTCGTAGCGGGAGGAGATTACGAGCAGTACTTC. Protein sequence: CASTSRVVAGGDYEQYF.

The V call is TRBV7-2, the J call TRBJ2-5, with TRBD2 matching over 9 bases. The J call is doubtful: the DNA matches TRBJ2-7 better. CDR1 SGHTA and CDR2 FQGNSA come from the germline V gene. The CDR3 covers 16 residues. The CDR3 sequence is CASSLGGLAGIYEQYF. CDR3 DNA sequence: TGTGCCAGCAGCTTAGGGGGGCTAGCGGGGATCTACGAGCAGTACTTC.

CDR3 nucleotides: TGTGCCAGCAGGCCGGGGAGTCCCCCCGAGCAGTACTTC. Residues: CASRPGSPPEQYF. The rearrangement joins TRBV6-1 to TRBJ2-7; D might be TRBD2 (5 bases). The CDR3 is 13 amino acids. Per the germline V gene, CDR1 is MNHNS and CDR2 is SASEGT. The V end lost 6 bases, the J end lost 6 bases, and 15 bases lay between the germline ends.

The chain combines TRBV13 with TRBJ2-7; 7 nucleotides match TRBD2. The germline CDR1 and CDR2 sequences are PRHDT and FYEKMQ (reference sequence). The CDR3 spans 15 residues. The trim removed 5 bases at V and 4 bases at J, leaving 11 bases unmatched. The CDR3 DNA reads as TGTGCCAGCAGCCCCCCCGGGACTATGGGGTACGAGCAGTACTTC. Encoded protein: CASSPPGTMGYEQYF.

This clone was detected a few times. V usage is TRBV19 and J usage is TRBJ2-2; D not resolved. The V end was cut by 6 bases, the J end by 7 bases, with 18 bases between. The CDR3 totals 15 residues. Germline CDR1 reads LNHDA; CDR2 reads SQIVND (reference sequence). CDR3 nucleotides: TGTGCCAGTAGCTCTCGGACCTCTGAAAGCGGGGAGCTGTTTTTT. It encodes CASSSRTSESGELFF.

This clone showed up just once. V is TRBV4-2 and J is TRBJ1-4, with a possible D match to TRBD1 (6 bases). Germline loops: CDR1 LGHNA, CDR2 YNFKEQ. Trimming left V 0 bases short and J 8 bases short, with 13 bases between. This CDR3 has 15 amino acids. The CDR3 loop is CASSQDRTAGEKLFF. The DNA of the CDR3 is TGTGCCAGCAGCCAAGATAGGACAGCTGGGGAAAAACTGTTTTTT.

The chain couples TRBV27 to TRBJ2-7; no reliable D call. The CDR3 runs 13 residues. CDR1 MNHEY and CDR2 SMNVEV come from the germline V gene (reference sequence). Trimming cost V 5 bases and J 0 bases, with 8 bases left between them. The CDR3 reads CASSVGYSYEQYF. The CDR3, as DNA: TGTGCCAGCAGTGTAGGGTACTCCTACGAGCAGTACTTC.

The CDR3 sequence is CASSVEAGARTLSTDTQYF. In nucleotides, the CDR3 is TGTGCCAGCAGCGTAGAGGCGGGGGCCCGAACTCTTAGCACAGATACGCAGTATTTT. The chain links TRBV9 to TRBJ2-3; D is possibly TRBD2 (7 bases). Looked up from germline, CDR1 is SGDLS and CDR2 is YYNGEE. This CDR3 has 19 residues. V was cut by 0 bases and J by 0 bases, with 20 bases left in between.

This clone was observed a handful of times. V gene TRBV19 combines with J gene TRBJ1-1, with 9 bases fitting TRBD1. The ends lost 4 bases at V and 5 bases at J; junction bases unmatched: 5. The CDR3 totals 14 residues. The germline V gene encodes CDR1 LNHDA and CDR2 SQIVND (reference sequence). The CDR3 DNA sequence: TGTGCCAGTAGTACACAGGGGGCGGGGACTGAAGCTTTCTTT. It yields the protein CASSTQGAGTEAFF.

This clone was recorded only once. V usage is TRBV2 and J usage is TRBJ1-1, with D hard to call. V was shortened by 1 base and J by 10 bases, with 19 bases between the two germline ends. The CDR3 is 15 amino acids. Per the germline V gene, CDR1 is SNHLY and CDR2 is FYNNEI. DNA of the CDR3: TGTGCCAGCAGTGAAGTTTTTCTGCGGTGGGGTGGAGCTTTCTTT. It specifies CASSEVFLRWGGAFF.

This chain links TRBV7-2 with TRBJ2-3, with a possible D match to TRBD1 (5 bases). The CDR3 has 16 residues. From germline, CDR1 is SGHTA and CDR2 FQGNSA. With 0 bases removed from V and 5 bases from J, the gap between germline ends came to 15 bases. This CDR3 is CASSLATSGQGDTQYF. In DNA form, the CDR3 reads TGTGCCAGCAGCTTAGCGACGTCAGGGCAGGGAGATACGCAGTATTTT.

The chain joins TRBV5-5 to TRBJ2-7, with TRBD1 matching over 11 bases. Looked up from germline, CDR1 is SGHKS and CDR2 is YYEKEE (reference sequence). CDR3 length equals 19 residues. V lost 0 bases to trimming and J lost 2 bases; unmatched junction nucleotides: 13. CDR3 in amino acids: CASSLGTGGYFSHTYEQYF. The CDR3 DNA is TGTGCCAGCAGCTTGGGGACAGGGGGCTATTTTAGTCATACCTACGAGCAGTACTTC. The full variable domain, with the rest looked up from reference TRBV5-5 and TRBJ2-7, is DAGVTQSPTHLIKTRGQQVTLRCSPISGHKSVSWYQQVLGQGPQFIFQYYEKEERGRGNFPDRFSARQFPNYSSELNVNALLLGDSALYLCASSLGTGGYFSHTYEQYFGPGTRLTVT.

The genes are TRBV6-6 and TRBJ2-5; 7 bases map to TRBD1. The germline gives CDR1 MNHNY, CDR2 SVGAGI (reference sequence). V dropped 2 bases and J dropped 5; count of bases not matched to a gene: 11. The CDR3 extends over 16 amino acids. CDR3 protein: CASSYPTGALGETQYF. Written as DNA, the CDR3 is TGTGCCAGCAGTTACCCCACAGGGGCTCTGGGGGAGACCCAGTACTTC.

This chain joins TRBV5-1 and TRBJ2-2; a possible D gene is TRBD2 (6 bases). V shed 3 bases and J shed 0 bases, with 12 bases lying between them. CDR1 and CDR2 from the germline V gene are SGHRS and YFSETQ. The CDR3 is 16 amino acids. The CDR3 coding sequence is TGCGCCAGCAGCTACGGGACTGCTGCGAACACCGGGGAGCTGTTTTTT. Translation gives CASSYGTAANTGELFF.

CDR3 sequence (DNA): TGCGCCAGCAGCTACGGGGCGGCCACCGGGGAGCTGTTTTTT. This sequence encodes CASSYGAATGELFF. This chain connects TRBV5-1 to TRBJ2-2; D is perhaps TRBD1 or TRBD2 (5 bases each). The CDR3 length is 14 residues. CDR1 and CDR2 (germline): SGHRS, YFSETQ. Trimming removed 3 bases at V and 4 bases at J, with 10 bases between.

Regarding this clone: Within the sample, other DNA sequences also encode this same CDR3. The rearrangement uses TRBV6-1 and TRBJ1-1; a possible D gene is TRBD1 (6 bases). This CDR3 region has 13 residues. Germline V CDR1 and CDR2: MNHNS, SASEGT. V lost 6 bases and J 5 bases, leaving 13 bases between the germline ends. This CDR3 reads CASRTGGGTEAFF. The CDR3 DNA reads as TGTGCCAGCAGGACAGGAGGTGGGACTGAAGCTTTCTTT.

In this sample, this clone turned up once. Because the CDR3 is missing its conserved closing phenylalanine or tryptophan, this is likely a read error. It is unclear where the CDR3 begins or ends on the DNA, so no DNA is shown, and the CDR3 is as TCRdb lists it. This chain joins TRBV7-9 and TRBJ2-7; the table's D call, TRBD1, was not checked against the DNA. Germline loops: CDR1 SEHNR, CDR2 FQNEAQ (reference sequence). The CDR3 comprises 11 residues, both ends counted. Here the CDR3 reads CASSSGQGAEG.